These 19 T cell receptor beta chains originate from one sample sequenced in a study of shared clonotypes between healthy human individuals. Sequenced by immunoSEQ multiplex PCR; TCRdb stores in-frame clones only, minus some. The profile shows 1,400,000 or so clones, around 98.5% of them singletons. Sequences were obtained from naive CD4+ T cells sorted from blood. Subset: CD45RA+ positively selected. Receptor source: a man aged 30 to 45 in good health.

The chain has TRBV11-2 and TRBJ2-1, with a tentative D call TRBD2 (5 bases). The germline V and J ends were trimmed by 2 bases and 4 bases, with 18 bases remaining between them. The CDR3 is 17 residues long. Germline CDR1 and CDR2: SGHAT and FQNNGV. In nucleotides, the CDR3 is TGTGCCAGCAGCTTACCATCGCGGGCCCCAAAATACAATGAGCAGTTCTTC. Translated: CASSLPSRAPKYNEQFF.

The rearrangement links TRBV9 to TRBJ2-3; D not resolved. Deletions cut 3 bases from V and 5 bases from J, with 10 bases between. The CDR3 runs 13 residues. CDR1 SGDLS and CDR2 YYNGEE come from the germline V gene. CDR3 nucleotides: TGTGCCAGCAGCGCGAGCATATTAGATACGCAGTATTTT. Protein: CASSASILDTQYF.

Note on this clone: This sample also contains other DNA sequences that code for the same CDR3. The J gene is TRBJ2-3, the V gene TRBV5-1, with TRBD2 matching over 14 bases. V lost 0 bases and J lost 3; bases outside the gene matches: 3. CDR3 length equals 17 residues. Germline CDR1 is SGHRS and CDR2 is YFSETQ. The CDR3 coding sequence is TGCGCCAGCAGCTTGGGGACTAGCGGGAGGTCGACAGATACGCAGTATTTT. Its protein product is CASSLGTSGRSTDTQYF.

A word on this clone: At one boundary the junction diverges from the germline segment, which might be a read error. V and J are TRBV7-6 and TRBJ1-4; D is ambiguous. Germline V gene sequence: CDR1 SGHVS, CDR2 FNYEAQ. CDR3 length: 15 amino acids. The CDR3 protein is CASSPISLGNDKLFF. The CDR3 bases are TGTGCCAGCAGCCCGATAAGTCTTGGTAATGACAAACTGTTTTTT.

This sequence joins TRBV28 and TRBJ2-3; D possibly corresponds to TRBD1 (5 bases). This CDR3 region has 22 residues. CDR1 and CDR2 from the germline V gene are MDHEN and SYDVKM. Trimming pared 1 base from V and 0 bases from J, leaving 29 bases between. The CDR3 loop is CASSLFKGQGPSTVISTDTQYF. CDR3 DNA sequence: TGTGCCAGCAGTTTATTCAAAGGACAAGGCCCCTCCACGGTTATTAGCACAGATACGCAGTATTTT.

This rearrangement joins TRBV11-2 to TRBJ2-7; D unclear. Trimming stripped 0 bases from V and 3 bases from J, with 18 bases between. Germline CDR1 is SGHAT and CDR2 is FQNNGV. This CDR3 region has 17 residues. The CDR3 DNA sequence: TGTGCCAGCAGCTTAGACCCTTGGGCGGAAATTTACTACGAGCAGTACTTC. The encoded protein is CASSLDPWAEIYYEQYF.

This clone has a single count. V and J are TRBV7-6 and TRBJ2-2; the D gene is possibly TRBD1 (6 bases). Germline V CDR1 and CDR2: SGHVS, FNYEAQ. V was pared by 5 bases and J by 7 bases, with 20 bases between. This CDR3 spans 16 amino acids. CDR3 residues: CASSPTPQGRVGELFF. In DNA, the CDR3 is TGTGCCAGCAGCCCCACCCCACAGGGACGGGTCGGGGAGCTGTTTTTT. The full variable domain, rest sourced from reference TRBV7-6 and TRBJ2-2, is GAGVSQSPRYKVTKRGQDVALRCDPISGHVSLYWYRQALGQGPEFLTYFNYEAQQDKSGLPNDRFSAERPEGSISTLTIQRTEQRDSAMYRCASSPTPQGRVGELFFGEGSRLTVL.

This clone was observed a single time. The chain carries TRBV5-1 and TRBJ2-7, with TRBD2 identical over 11 bases. Germline CDR1 is SGHRS and CDR2 is YFSETQ. Trimming at V came to 2 bases and at J to 3 bases, leaving 22 bases not matched to a gene. This CDR3 contains 21 residues. In DNA, the CDR3 is TGCGCCAGCAGCTTAACAGGAGAGCCGGGACTAGCGGCCCTGTCGGTCTACGAGCAGTACTTC. Translation: CASSLTGEPGLAALSVYEQYF.

V and J are TRBV11-2 and TRBJ2-1; the D is unclear. Germline-derived CDR1 and CDR2 are SGHAT and FQNNGV. The CDR3 has 15 residues. Trimming cost V 3 bases and J 4 bases, with 13 bases left between them. The CDR3 nucleotides read TGTGCCAGCAGCTTTTGGGCTAGAAGGTACAATGAGCAGTTCTTC. Translation: CASSFWARRYNEQFF.

The gene calls are TRBV27 and TRBJ2-1; possible D gene TRBD2, 6 bases. Germline V lookup: CDR1 MNHEY, CDR2 SMNVEV (reference sequence). The V and J ends lost 1 base and 6 bases respectively, with 16 bases between them. This CDR3 contains 16 residues. The CDR3 sequence is CASSLFLSTSPNEQFF. Here the CDR3 DNA reads TGTGCCAGCAGTTTATTCCTCTCTACTAGCCCCAATGAGCAGTTCTTC.

The chain carries TRBV6-5 and TRBJ2-1; TRBD2 matches 7 bases. Germline CDR1 MNHEY, CDR2 SVGAGI. V lost 7 bases to trimming and J lost 2 bases; unmatched junction nucleotides: 8. The CDR3 length is 15 residues. The CDR3 spells CASNPGLVTYNEQFF. The CDR3 DNA sequence: TGTGCCAGCAACCCCGGACTAGTGACCTACAATGAGCAGTTCTTC.

The V and J genes are TRBV10-2 and TRBJ2-7, with TRBD1 identical over 8 bases. The junction had 2 bases not matched to a gene; V was cut back by 4 bases and J by 6 bases. CDR1 WSHSY and CDR2 SAAADI come from the germline V gene. The CDR3 length is 12 residues. The DNA of the CDR3 is TGCGCCAGCAGTGCAGGGGGCGGCGAGCAGTACTTC. It is translated as CASSAGGGEQYF.

On this clone itself: At the DNA level, this CDR3 is encoded by other sequences in the same sample as well. CDR3 in amino acids: CASSGNQPQHF. The DNA of the CDR3 is TGTGCCAGCAGCGGTAATCAGCCCCAGCATTTT. The chain recombines TRBV28 with TRBJ1-5; D not certain. Germline-derived CDR1 and CDR2 are MDHEN and SYDVKM. CDR3 size: 11 residues. Trimming took 6 bases from V and 4 from J, leaving 4 bases between them.

V usage is TRBV18 and J usage is TRBJ2-3; D might be TRBD1 (6 bases). The CDR3 is made up of 16 amino acids. From germline, CDR1 is KGHSH and CDR2 LQKENI. V was clipped by 6 bases and J by 0 bases, with 16 bases between them. This CDR3 reads CASSPIGGYSTDTQYF. CDR3 DNA: TGTGCCAGCTCCCCTATAGGGGGTTATAGCACAGATACGCAGTATTTT. Looking up the rest from reference TRBV18 and TRBJ2-3 gives the full variable domain: NAGVMQNPRHLVRRRGQEARLRCSPMKGHSHVYWYRQLPEEGLKFMVYLQKENIIDESGMPKERFSAEFPKEGPSILRIQQVVRGDSAAYFCASSPIGGYSTDTQYFGPGTRLTVL.

The chain carries TRBV5-6 and TRBJ2-5; no firm D call. Germline CDR1 is SGHDT and CDR2 is YYEEEE. The CDR3 covers 13 residues. Trimming pared 0 bases from V and 4 bases from J, leaving 7 bases between. CDR3 region: CASSLVTGETQYF. In nucleotides, the CDR3 is TGTGCCAGCAGCTTGGTCACTGGAGAGACCCAGTACTTC.

This clone was seen just once. The rearrangement links TRBV7-9 to TRBJ1-4; the D is unclear. The CDR3 runs to 10 residues. CDR1 and CDR2 from the germline V gene are SEHNR and FQNEAQ (reference sequence). Deletions cut 8 bases from V and 3 bases from J, with 1 base between. DNA for the CDR3: TGTGCCAGCTCTAATGAAAAACTGTTTTTT. Amino acid sequence: CASSNEKLFF. The entire variable domain, with the rest obtained from reference TRBV7-9 and TRBJ1-4, is as follows: DTGVSQNPRHKITKRGQNVTFRCDPISEHNRLYWYRQTLGQGPEFLTYFQNEAQLEKSRLLSDRFSAERPKGSFSTLEIQRTEQGDSAMYLCASSNEKLFFGSGTQLSVL.

The chain employs TRBV7-2 and TRBJ2-1; TRBD2 matches at 9 bases. The CDR3 contains 16 residues. The ends lost 0 bases at V and 3 bases at J; junction bases unmatched: 3. Germline-derived CDR1 and CDR2 are SGHTA and FQGNSA. As DNA, the CDR3 is TGTGCCAGCAGCTTAGCTAGCGGGGGATACTACAATGAGCAGTTCTTC. Translated: CASSLASGGYYNEQFF.

The chain combines TRBV5-1 with TRBJ2-2, with 7 positions matching TRBD1. This CDR3 spans 16 amino acids. Germline V CDR1 and CDR2: SGHRS, YFSETQ. V was clipped by 4 bases and J by 0 bases; unmatched bases: 6. The CDR3 sequence: CASSPRQGPNTGELFF. The DNA of the CDR3 is TGCGCCAGCAGCCCAAGACAGGGACCGAACACCGGGGAGCTGTTTTTT.

The rearrangement uses TRBV6-1 and TRBJ2-7, with D possibly TRBD1 on 5 matching bases. With 4 bases removed from V and 0 bases from J, the gap between germline ends came to 16 bases. Germline V gene lookup returns CDR1 MNHNS and CDR2 SASEGT. This CDR3 spans 16 amino acids. In DNA form, the CDR3 reads TGTGCCAGCAGTGGGGGTGGGGCTCTGGGCTCCTACGAGCAGTACTTC. Translated, it gives CASSGGGALGSYEQYF.